The rows below give T cell receptor beta chains drawn from one sample of a study of CD8 T cells in Susac syndrome. TCRdb re-analysed the immunoSEQ multiplex PCR reads in MiXCR, keeping a single row per CDR3 protein. The table shows 70,000 or so distinct CDR3 sequences, with roughly 95% occurring only once. The sample comprised CD8+ T cells from PBMCs. Receptor source: a human donor with multiple sclerosis. CDR3s include the opening cysteine and the closing phenylalanine or tryptophan. A D gene is named only where the DNA matches it firmly. Size values are once, few and many counts, or a class for expanded clones, and some rows have none.

TRBJ1-1 . . TRBV19 TGTGCCAGTAAAAGGAGGGGGGCGAACACTGAAGCTTTCTTT CASKRRGANTEAFF
TRBJ2-7 . . TRBV29-1 TGCAGCGTTGAAGTACCCGGGATCGGCTACGAGCAGTACTTC CSVEVPGIGYEQYF
TRBJ1-4 . . TRBV13 TGTGCCAGCACCCGCGGCCCTGGGGAAAAACTGTTTTTT CASTRGPGEKLFF
TRBJ2-7 . TRBD1 TRBV29-1 TGCAGCGTTCCAGGGGGCTACGAGCAGTACTTC CSVPGGYEQYF
TRBJ2-5 . . TRBV5-6 TGTGCCAGCAGCTCAGAGACAGGCCAAGAGACCCAGTACTTC CASSSETGQETQYF
TRBJ1-1 . . TRBV18 TGTGCCAGCTCACCCCAAGGGAAGGGACTGAACACTGAAGCTTTCTTT CASSPQGKGLNTEAFF
TRBJ2-1 few TRBD2 TRBV7-2 TGTGCCAGCAGCCTACCGACTAGCGGTTACAATGAGCAGTTCTTC CASSLPTSGYNEQFF
TRBJ1-2 . . TRBV6-2/TRBV6-3 TGTGCCAGCCACGCAGCGACCACTTATGGCTACACCTTC CASHAATTYGYTF
TRBJ2-3 . TRBD2 TRBV7-6 TGTGCCAGCAGCTCGGGACTAGCGGGACTAGCAGATACGCAGTATTTT CASSSGLAGLADTQYF
TRBJ2-7 once TRBD1 TRBV29-1 TGCAGCGTTGAGAGCGGGGACAGGGAGCTTTTGGAGCAGTACTTC CSVESGDRELLEQYF
TRBJ2-7 . TRBD1 TRBV30 TGTGCCTGGAGCCTACAGGGGTCCGAGCAGTACTTC CAWSLQGSEQYF